These 20 T cell receptor beta chains were all obtained from the same sample, sequenced in a study of cytomegalovirus exposure and HLA in healthy donors. The study ran its PCR with 60 Vbeta and 13 Jbeta primers. Assay: immunoSEQ multiplex PCR; the TCRdb copy retains only in-frame clones and omits some. This sample has approximately 100,000 clones; roughly three quarters occur once, and the top ten carry roughly 1.8%. Sequenced input: PBMCs. These receptors originate from a middle-aged woman in good health and CMV-seronegative.

This clone was detected once. The V gene is TRBV9, the J gene TRBJ1-3, with D unclear. There are 12 residues in the CDR3. V was clipped by 7 bases and J by 4 bases, with 9 bases between them. The V gene's germline CDR1 is SGDLS and CDR2 YYNGEE. As DNA, the CDR3 is TGTGCCAGCGGCACAGAGGGAAACACCATATATTTT. Amino acid sequence: CASGTEGNTIYF.

This chain links TRBV6-6 with TRBJ1-4, with TRBD1 matching 10 bases. The germline gives CDR1 MNHNY, CDR2 SVGAGI (reference sequence). The CDR3 consists of 14 residues. After removal of 0 bases from V and 17 bases from J, the junction contained 9 bases not matched to a gene. Written as DNA, the CDR3 is TGTGCCAGCAGTTACTCGACAGGGGGCGGCCCGCTTTTTTTT. Translation gives CASSYSTGGGPLFF.

V usage is TRBV7-8 and J usage is TRBJ2-7; D ambiguous. There are 12 residues in the CDR3. Trimming shortened V by 4 bases and J by 3 bases, and 7 bases separated the two germline ends. Germline-derived CDR1 and CDR2 are SGHVS and FQNEAQ. As DNA, the CDR3 is TGTGCCAGCAGCTCTACTTACTACGAGCAGTACTTC. Its protein is CASSSTYYEQYF.

This rearrangement joins TRBV29-1 to TRBJ2-7, with a tentative D call TRBD2 (5 bases). CDR1 SQVTM and CDR2 ANQGSEA come from the germline V gene. CDR3 length: 12 amino acids. Trimming took 4 bases from V and 3 from J, leaving 10 bases between them. The CDR3 DNA is TGCAGCGTTGGGTCGGGGATCTACGAGCAGTACTTC. It encodes CSVGSGIYEQYF.

The chain couples TRBV6-5 to TRBJ1-3, with TRBD1 identical over 7 bases. The CDR3 has 15 amino acids. V shed 6 bases and J 0 bases; nucleotides not matched to a gene: 5. The germline V gene encodes CDR1 MNHEY and CDR2 SVGAGI. Written as DNA, the CDR3 is TGTGCCAGCAGCGCCACAGGGGACTCTGGAAACACCATATATTTT. Translating it yields CASSATGDSGNTIYF.

The genes are TRBV28 and TRBJ1-2; TRBD1 matches at 7 bases. J lost 7 bases, V lost 1 base, and 3 bases had no gene match. This CDR3 has 13 amino acids. From germline, CDR1 is MDHEN and CDR2 SYDVKM. This CDR3 reads CASSLLAGGGYTF. CDR3 nucleotide sequence: TGTGCCAGCAGTTTATTGGCAGGGGGTGGCTACACCTTC.

Details on this clone: One junction end disagrees with the germline gene, perhaps due to a read error. The chain links TRBV28 to TRBJ1-4; D unresolved. CDR3 length: 13 residues. Germline V gives CDR1 MDHEN, CDR2 SYDVKM. The CDR3 is CASSPRTRPLEAF. The CDR3 nucleotides are TGTGCCAGCAGTCCACGGACTCGGCCCCTTGAGGCCTTT.

The chain carries TRBV27 and TRBJ1-2; D is unclear. Between the trimmed V and J ends, which lost 2 bases and 7 bases, there was a span of 20 bases. Germline CDR1 reads MNHEY; CDR2 reads SMNVEV (reference sequence). The CDR3 covers 16 residues. The CDR3 reads CASSLDGARFGVGYTF. The DNA of the CDR3 is TGTGCCAGCAGTTTAGACGGCGCAAGATTCGGGGTTGGCTACACCTTC.

This clone has just a few counts. The chain couples TRBV27 to TRBJ1-1; the D gene is possibly TRBD1 (5 bases). Germline-derived CDR1 and CDR2 are MNHEY and SMNVEV (reference sequence). V was shortened by 6 bases and J by 0 bases, with 11 bases between the two germline ends. The CDR3 loop spans 14 amino acids. CDR3 amino acids: CASSTSGVNTEAFF. DNA of the CDR3: TGTGCCAGCAGCACCTCGGGGGTGAACACTGAAGCTTTCTTT.

The V and J genes are TRBV30 and TRBJ1-1; 7 bases are shared with TRBD1. With V trimmed by 4 bases and J by 1 base, 3 bases remained unmatched. The germline V gene encodes CDR1 GTSNPN and CDR2 SVGIG (reference sequence). The CDR3 loop spans 13 amino acids. CDR3: CAWKRGQNTEAFF. The CDR3 DNA is TGTGCCTGGAAAAGGGGGCAGAACACTGAAGCTTTCTTT.

This sequence joins TRBV28 and TRBJ2-1; 9 bases fit TRBD2. Germline values: CDR1 MDHEN, CDR2 SYDVKM. The CDR3 consists of 17 residues. The ends lost 2 bases at V and 0 bases at J; junction bases unmatched: 5. As DNA, the CDR3 is TGTGCCAGCAGTTTAGTGCGGGAGGGTACCTCCTACAATGAGCAGTTCTTC. Its protein product is CASSLVREGTSYNEQFF.

This clone turned up a few times. V is TRBV27 and J is TRBJ2-2, with 8 positions matching TRBD2. Germline V gene data show CDR1 as MNHEY and CDR2 as SMNVEV (reference sequence). The ends lost 6 bases at V and 4 bases at J; junction bases unmatched: 4. The CDR3 is 14 amino acids. As DNA, the CDR3 is TGTGCCAGCAGAGCGGGAGTAGGCACCGGGGAGCTGTTTTTT. It yields the protein CASRAGVGTGELFF.

The chain recombines TRBV18 with TRBJ2-2; 12 bases line up with TRBD2. V dropped 3 bases and J dropped 5; count of bases not matched to a gene: 13. This CDR3 is 19 amino acids long. Germline CDR1 is KGHSH and CDR2 is LQKENI. The CDR3 nucleotides read TGTGCCAGCTCACCCCGGAGGACTAGCGGGATAAAGGGGACCGGGGAGCTGTTTTTT. This gives the protein CASSPRRTSGIKGTGELFF.

The chain joins TRBV7-3 to TRBJ2-3, with D perhaps matching TRBD2 (5 bases). Germline values: CDR1 SGHTA, CDR2 FQGTGA. The CDR3 loop spans 13 amino acids. V was clipped by 5 bases and J by 4 bases, with 10 bases between them. CDR3 region: CASSKAGADTQYF. For the CDR3, the DNA is TGTGCCAGCAGCAAGGCCGGGGCAGATACGCAGTATTTT.

The chain is built from TRBV6-6 and TRBJ2-1; 9 bases align to TRBD2. The CDR3 contains 13 residues. Germline loops: CDR1 MNHNY, CDR2 SVGAGI (reference sequence). V shed 6 bases and J 7 bases; nucleotides not matched to a gene: 4. The CDR3 sequence: CASRSSGTNEQFF. CDR3 DNA sequence: TGTGCCAGCAGATCTAGCGGGACAAATGAGCAGTTCTTC.

The chain has TRBV29-1 and TRBJ2-7; D uncertain. The CDR3 loop spans 12 amino acids. The V gene lost 4 bases and the J gene lost 6 bases, with 13 bases spanning the gap. Per the germline V gene, CDR1 is SQVTM and CDR2 is ANQGSEA. CDR3 bases: TGCAGCGTTGCGAGTCCCCCGGGCGAGCAGTACTTC. Its translation: CSVASPPGEQYF.

The V gene is TRBV10-3, the J gene TRBJ1-2; D not resolved. This CDR3 is 16 amino acids long. Germline V gene data show CDR1 as ENHRY and CDR2 as SYGVKD. The V end lost 3 bases, the J end lost 1 base, and 15 bases lay between the germline ends. Here the CDR3 reads CAISDGKGSFNYGYTF. The CDR3 nucleotides read TGTGCCATCAGTGACGGGAAAGGCAGTTTTAACTATGGCTACACCTTC.

The rearrangement links TRBV7-3 to TRBJ2-7; tentatively, D is TRBD1 (5 bases). The length of the CDR3 is 13 residues. Trimming removed 3 bases at V and 4 bases at J, with 10 bases between. The V gene's germline CDR1 is SGHTA and CDR2 FQGTGA. CDR3 sequence (DNA): TGTGCCAGCAGCTTGGACAAGCAGTACGAGCAGTACTTC. Translation: CASSLDKQYEQYF.

The rearrangement uses TRBV10-3 and TRBJ2-5; 12 nucleotides line up with TRBD2. CDR3 size: 17 residues. Germline V lookup: CDR1 ENHRY, CDR2 SYGVKD. J was trimmed by 2 bases and V by 0 bases; bases with no gene match: 4. CDR3 sequence (DNA): TGTGCCATCAGTGAGTCGACCACTAGCGGGAGGCAAGAGACCCAGTACTTC. It encodes CAISESTTSGRQETQYF.

This rearrangement joins TRBV4-3 to TRBJ1-2; 7 bases fit TRBD1. There are 18 residues in the CDR3. The V gene's germline CDR1 is LGHNA and CDR2 YSLEER. J was trimmed by 3 bases and V by 4 bases; bases with no gene match: 17. The CDR3 spells CASSRNTPGGTADYGYTF. The CDR3 DNA reads as TGCGCCAGCAGCCGTAATACCCCAGGGGGGACAGCAGACTATGGCTACACCTTC.